A single T cell receptor (beta chain) is shown here with its context. Its antigen is undetermined. CDR1 and CDR2 from the germline V gene are MNHNS and SASEGT. V was clipped by 2 bases and J by 9 bases; unmatched bases: 15. This CDR3 region has 17 residues. MiXCR, run by TCRdb on the 5' RACE reads, gives a single entry per CDR3 protein. The sample shows 250,000 to 300,000 distinct CDR3 sequences, 20% of them seen only once. These data belong to a study of CD8 T cells in ankylosing spondylitis. Study-wide points: About 8 highly homologous variants made up a TCR beta motif that seemed to typify ankylosing spondylitis blood.

Input material: blood, either unsorted or a sorted T cell fraction (not recorded which). The receptor was derived from a male donor with ankylosing spondylitis or in good health (not recorded which). V and J are TRBV6-1 and TRBJ2-1, with 8 positions matching TRBD2. CDR3 coding DNA: TGTGCCAGCAGTGAATATTGGGCTAGCGGGCCGAAGGGTGAGCAGTTCTTC. It encodes CASSEYWASGPKGEQFF.